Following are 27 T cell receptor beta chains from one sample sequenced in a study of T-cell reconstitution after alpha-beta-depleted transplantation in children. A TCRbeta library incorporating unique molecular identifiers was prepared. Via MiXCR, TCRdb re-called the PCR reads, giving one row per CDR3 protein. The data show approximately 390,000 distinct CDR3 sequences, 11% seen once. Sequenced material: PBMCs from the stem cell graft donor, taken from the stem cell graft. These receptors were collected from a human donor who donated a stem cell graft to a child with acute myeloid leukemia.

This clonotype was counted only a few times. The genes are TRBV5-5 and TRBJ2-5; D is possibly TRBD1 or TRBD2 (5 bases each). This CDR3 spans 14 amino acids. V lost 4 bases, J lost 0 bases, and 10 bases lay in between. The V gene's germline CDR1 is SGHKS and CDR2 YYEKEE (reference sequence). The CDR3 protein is CASSGGPNQETQYF. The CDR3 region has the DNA TGTGCCAGCAGCGGGGGACCGAACCAAGAGACCCAGTACTTC.

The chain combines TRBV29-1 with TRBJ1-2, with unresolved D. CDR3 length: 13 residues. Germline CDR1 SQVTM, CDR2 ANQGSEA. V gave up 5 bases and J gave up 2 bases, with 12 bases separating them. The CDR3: CSVTHKENYGYTF. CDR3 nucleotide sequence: TGCAGCGTTACCCATAAGGAGAACTATGGCTACACCTTC.

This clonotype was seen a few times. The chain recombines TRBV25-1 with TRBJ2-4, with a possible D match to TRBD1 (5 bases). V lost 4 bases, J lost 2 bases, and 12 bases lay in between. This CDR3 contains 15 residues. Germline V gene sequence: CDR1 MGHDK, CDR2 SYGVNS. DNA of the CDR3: TGTGCCAGCAGTGGCACAGGTTCGTCCAAAAACATTCAGTACTTC. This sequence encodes CASSGTGSSKNIQYF.

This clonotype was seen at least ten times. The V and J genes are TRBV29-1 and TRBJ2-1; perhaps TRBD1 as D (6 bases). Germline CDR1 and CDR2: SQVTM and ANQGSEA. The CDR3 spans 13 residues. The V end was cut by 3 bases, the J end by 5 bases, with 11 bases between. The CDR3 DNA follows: TGCAGCGTTGAGTTGGACAGAAACAATGAGCAGTTCTTC. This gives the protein CSVELDRNNEQFF.

CDR3 in amino acids: CASSATDSLEQYF. For the CDR3, the DNA is TGTGCCAGCTCAGCTACGGACTCGCTCGAGCAGTACTTC. The genes are TRBV18 and TRBJ2-7, with D possibly TRBD2 on 5 matching bases. Trimming left V 5 bases short and J 6 bases short, with 14 bases between. CDR1 is KGHSH, CDR2 LQKENI, per germline. This CDR3 has 13 amino acids. The entire variable domain, with the rest obtained from reference TRBV18 and TRBJ2-7, is as follows: NAGVMQNPRHLVRRRGQEARLRCSPMKGHSHVYWYRQLPEEGLKFMVYLQKENIIDESGMPKERFSAEFPKEGPSILRIQQVVRGDSAAYFCASSATDSLEQYFGPGTRLTVT.

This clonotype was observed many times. The CDR3 loop reads CSVQTSGRWNEQFF. The CDR3 DNA sequence: TGCAGCGTGCAGACTAGCGGGAGGTGGAACGAGCAGTTCTTC. The rearrangement links TRBV29-1 to TRBJ2-1; TRBD2 matches 13 bases. Germline CDR1 and CDR2: SQVTM and ANQGSEA. The V and J ends lost 6 bases and 10 bases, in that order; junction bases with no gene match: 9. This CDR3 is built from 14 residues.

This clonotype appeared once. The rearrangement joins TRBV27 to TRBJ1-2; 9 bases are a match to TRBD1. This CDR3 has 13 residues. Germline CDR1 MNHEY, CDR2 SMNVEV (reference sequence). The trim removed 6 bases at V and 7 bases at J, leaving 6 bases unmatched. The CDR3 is CASRQTGGTGYTF. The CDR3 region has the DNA TGTGCCAGCAGGCAAACAGGGGGCACTGGCTACACCTTC.

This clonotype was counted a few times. The CDR3 spells CASSWGATGELFF. CDR3 DNA sequence: TGCGCCAGCAGCTGGGGGGCAACCGGGGAGCTGTTTTTT. This chain links TRBV5-1 with TRBJ2-2; D is possibly TRBD1 or TRBD2 (6 bases each). The CDR3 covers 13 residues. Trimming pared 3 bases from V and 5 bases from J, leaving 8 bases between. Per the germline V gene, CDR1 is SGHRS and CDR2 is YFSETQ.

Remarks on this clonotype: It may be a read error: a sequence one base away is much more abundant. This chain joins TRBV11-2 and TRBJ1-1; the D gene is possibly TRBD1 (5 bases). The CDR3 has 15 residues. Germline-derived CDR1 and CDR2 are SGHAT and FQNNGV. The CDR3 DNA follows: TGTGCCAGCAGCCCCGGCGGGGGGACGAACACTGGAGCTTTCTTT. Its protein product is CASSPGGGTNTGAFF.

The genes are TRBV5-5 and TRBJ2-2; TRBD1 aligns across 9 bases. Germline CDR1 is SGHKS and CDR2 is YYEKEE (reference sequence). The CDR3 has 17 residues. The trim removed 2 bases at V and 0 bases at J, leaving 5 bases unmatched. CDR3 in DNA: TGTGCCAGCAGCTTTACAGGGGGCTTCGCGAACACCGGGGAGCTGTTTTTT. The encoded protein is CASSFTGGFANTGELFF.

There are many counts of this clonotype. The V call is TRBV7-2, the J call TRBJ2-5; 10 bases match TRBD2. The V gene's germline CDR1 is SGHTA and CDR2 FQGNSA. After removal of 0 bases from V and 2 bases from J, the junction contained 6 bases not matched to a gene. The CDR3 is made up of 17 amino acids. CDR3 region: CASSLAAGGPGQETQYF. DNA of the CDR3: TGTGCCAGCAGCTTAGCAGCGGGGGGGCCTGGGCAAGAGACCCAGTACTTC.

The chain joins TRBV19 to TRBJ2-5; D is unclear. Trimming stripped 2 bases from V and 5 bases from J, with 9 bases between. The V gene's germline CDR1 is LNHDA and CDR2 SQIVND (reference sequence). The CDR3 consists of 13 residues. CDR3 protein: CASSISAQETQYF. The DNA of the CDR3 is TGTGCCAGTAGTATATCAGCGCAGGAGACCCAGTACTTC.

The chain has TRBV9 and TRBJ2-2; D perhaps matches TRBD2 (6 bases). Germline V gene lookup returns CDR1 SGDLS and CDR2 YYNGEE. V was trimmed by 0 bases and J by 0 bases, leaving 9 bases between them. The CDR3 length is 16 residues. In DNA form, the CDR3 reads TGTGCCAGCAGCGTAGTTAGCGGCACGAACACCGGGGAGCTGTTTTTT. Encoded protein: CASSVVSGTNTGELFF.

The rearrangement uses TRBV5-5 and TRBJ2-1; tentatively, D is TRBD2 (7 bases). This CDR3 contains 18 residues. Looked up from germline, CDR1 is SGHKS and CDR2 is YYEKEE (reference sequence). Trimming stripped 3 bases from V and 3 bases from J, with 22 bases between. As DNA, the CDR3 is TGTGCCAGCAGCTCAACCAGGGGTGGGGGGGCGGTCTACAATGAGCAGTTCTTC. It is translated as CASSSTRGGGAVYNEQFF.

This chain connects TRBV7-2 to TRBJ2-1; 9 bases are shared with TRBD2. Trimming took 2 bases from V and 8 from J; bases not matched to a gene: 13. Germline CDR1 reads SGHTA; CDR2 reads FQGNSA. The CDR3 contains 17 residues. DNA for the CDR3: TGTGCCAGCAGCTTAAAAACGGTGGCTAGCGGGATGGATGAGCAGTTCTTC. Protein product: CASSLKTVASGMDEQFF.

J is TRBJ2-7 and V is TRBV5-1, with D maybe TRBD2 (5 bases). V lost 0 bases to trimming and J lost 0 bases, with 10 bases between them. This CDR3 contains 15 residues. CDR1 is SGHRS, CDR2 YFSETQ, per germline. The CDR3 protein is CASSLAVGSSYEQYF. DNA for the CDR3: TGCGCCAGCAGCTTGGCCGTTGGGAGCTCCTACGAGCAGTACTTC.

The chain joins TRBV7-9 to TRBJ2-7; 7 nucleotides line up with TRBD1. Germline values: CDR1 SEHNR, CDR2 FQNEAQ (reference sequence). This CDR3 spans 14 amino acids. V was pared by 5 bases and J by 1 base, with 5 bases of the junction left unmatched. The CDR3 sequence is CASSPGQNSYEQYF. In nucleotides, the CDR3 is TGTGCCAGCAGCCCGGGACAGAATTCCTACGAGCAGTACTTC.

This chain's CDR3 is CASNSPQGADTGELFF. CDR3 sequence (DNA): TGTGCCAGCAATAGCCCTCAGGGGGCGGACACCGGGGAGCTGTTTTTT. This chain connects TRBV12-3 or TRBV12-4 to TRBJ2-2, with 8 nucleotides matching TRBD1. This CDR3 is built from 16 residues. With 7 bases clipped from V and 3 bases from J, the junction kept 10 bases outside the gene matches.

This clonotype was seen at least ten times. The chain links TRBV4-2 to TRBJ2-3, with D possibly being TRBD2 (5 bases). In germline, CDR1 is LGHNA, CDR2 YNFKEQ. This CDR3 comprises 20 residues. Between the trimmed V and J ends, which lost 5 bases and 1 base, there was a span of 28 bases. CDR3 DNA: TGTGCCAGCAGCGTATTCCGACTCTTTTTTGGGGAGAGGTGCACAGATACGCAGTATTTT. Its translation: CASSVFRLFFGERCTDTQYF.

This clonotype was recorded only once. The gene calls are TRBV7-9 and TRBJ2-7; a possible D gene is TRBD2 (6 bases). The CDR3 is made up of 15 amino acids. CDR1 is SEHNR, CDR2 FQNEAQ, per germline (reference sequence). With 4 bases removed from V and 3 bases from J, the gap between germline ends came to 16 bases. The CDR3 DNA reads TGTGCCAGCAGCTCCTTGGGGGGTCCCTTCTACGAGCAGTACTTC. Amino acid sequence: CASSSLGGPFYEQYF.

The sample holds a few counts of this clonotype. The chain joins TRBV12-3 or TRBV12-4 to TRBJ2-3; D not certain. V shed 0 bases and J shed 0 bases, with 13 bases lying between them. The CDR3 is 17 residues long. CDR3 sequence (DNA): TGTGCCAGCAGTTTAGCGCCTCACCCAGCTAGCACAGATACGCAGTATTTT. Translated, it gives CASSLAPHPASTDTQYF.

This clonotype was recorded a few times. CDR3 amino acids: CASSTLAEAFF. The CDR3 bases are TGTGCCAGCAGTACCCTCGCTGAAGCTTTCTTT. The V gene is TRBV12-3 or TRBV12-4, the J gene TRBJ1-1; D is unresolved. V was shortened by 5 bases and J by 6 bases, with 7 bases between the two germline ends. The CDR3 consists of 11 residues.

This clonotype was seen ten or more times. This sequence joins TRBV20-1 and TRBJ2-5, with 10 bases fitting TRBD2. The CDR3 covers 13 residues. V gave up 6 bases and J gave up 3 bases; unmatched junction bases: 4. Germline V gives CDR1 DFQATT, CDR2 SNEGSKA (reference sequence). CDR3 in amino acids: CSAWTSGEETQYF. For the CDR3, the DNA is TGCAGTGCATGGACTAGCGGAGAAGAGACCCAGTACTTC.

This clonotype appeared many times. The CDR3: CASPRLRGEIGELFF. The CDR3 nucleotides are TGTGCCAGTCCGCGTCTGCGGGGGGAAATCGGGGAGCTGTTTTTT. The chain links TRBV6-5 to TRBJ2-2; 8 bases are shared with TRBD2. CDR1 is MNHEY, CDR2 SVGAGI, per germline. The ends lost 9 bases at V and 7 bases at J; junction bases unmatched: 13. The CDR3 runs 15 residues.

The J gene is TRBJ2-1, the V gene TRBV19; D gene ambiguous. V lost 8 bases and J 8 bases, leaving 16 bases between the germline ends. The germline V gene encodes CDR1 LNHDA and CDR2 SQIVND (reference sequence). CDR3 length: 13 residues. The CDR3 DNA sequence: TGTGCCAGTCGGATGACCACCCGCGATGAGCAGTTCTTC. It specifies CASRMTTRDEQFF.

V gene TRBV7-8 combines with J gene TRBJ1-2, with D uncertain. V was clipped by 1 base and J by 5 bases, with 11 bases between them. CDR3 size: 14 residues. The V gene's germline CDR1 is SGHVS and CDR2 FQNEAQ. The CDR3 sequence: CASSLVKGGYGYTF. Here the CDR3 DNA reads TGTGCCAGCAGCTTAGTTAAGGGAGGTTATGGCTACACCTTC.

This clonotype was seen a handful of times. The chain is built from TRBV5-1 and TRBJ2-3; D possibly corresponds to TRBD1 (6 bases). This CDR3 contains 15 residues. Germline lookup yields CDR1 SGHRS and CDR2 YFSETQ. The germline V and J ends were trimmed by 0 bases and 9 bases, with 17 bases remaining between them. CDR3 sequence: CASSLAGQIGATQYF. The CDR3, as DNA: TGCGCCAGCAGCTTGGCCGGACAGATCGGGGCGACGCAGTATTTT.